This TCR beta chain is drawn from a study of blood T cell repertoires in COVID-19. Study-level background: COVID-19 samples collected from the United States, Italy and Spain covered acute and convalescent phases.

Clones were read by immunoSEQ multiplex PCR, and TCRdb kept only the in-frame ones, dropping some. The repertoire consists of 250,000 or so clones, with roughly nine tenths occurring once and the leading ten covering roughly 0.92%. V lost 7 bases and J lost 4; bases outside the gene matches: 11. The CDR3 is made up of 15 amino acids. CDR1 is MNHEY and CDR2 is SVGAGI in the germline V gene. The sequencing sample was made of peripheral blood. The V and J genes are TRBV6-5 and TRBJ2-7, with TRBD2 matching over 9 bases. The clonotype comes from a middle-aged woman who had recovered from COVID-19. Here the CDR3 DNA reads TGTGCCAGCACCGCGGCGTCTAGCGGGATGTACGAGCAGTACTTC. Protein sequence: CASTAASSGMYEQYF.